The T cell receptor (beta chain) under discussion was sequenced for a study of blood T cell repertoires in COVID-19. Whole-study context: The study drew acute and convalescent COVID-19 samples from the United States, Italy and Spain.

The CDR3 spans 15 residues. The method was immunoSEQ multiplex PCR; TCRdb's version includes in-frame clones alone and lacks a portion of them. The sample consists of a few hundred thousand clones, 80% to 90% of them appearing once. The chain links TRBV21-1 to TRBJ2-7; whether TRBD1, the table's D call, matches the DNA was not checked. TRBV21-1 counts as a pseudogene. Sequencing was performed on PBMCs or T cells enriched from blood (not recorded which). This TCR was recovered from a man aged 25-45 years who had recovered from COVID-19. CDR3: CASSTRGRNSYEQYF. The CDR3 DNA sequence: TGTGCCAGCAGCACCAGGGGAAGAAACTCCTACGAGCAGTACTTC.